These T cell receptor beta chains were read from a single sample in a study of T cells in localized non-small cell lung cancer. This table comes from immunoSEQ multiplex PCR, and its TCRdb copy is limited to in-frame clones, with some not included. The table has about 54,000 clones, about 80% seen once. The sequencing used peripheral blood, collected before any cancer treatment. These TCRs come from a female donor at least 60 years old with stage II squamous cell lung carcinoma. Both conserved end residues are part of each CDR3. The order of the fields is D gene, V gene, CDR3 length, J gene, clone size, CDR3 protein, CDR3 DNA. The D gene is left open where the match is weak. The size of a clone is reported for some rows only, either as once, few or many, or as a class for expanded clones.

NA	TRBV20-1	11	TRBJ1-2	few	CSAPGVYGYTF	TGCAGTGCCCCAGGGGTCTATGGCTACACCTTC
NA	TRBV18	14	TRBJ2-7	NA	CASSSTGIGYEQYF	TGTGCCAGCTCAAGCACAGGGATCGGCTACGAGCAGTACTTC
NA	TRBV6-6	11	TRBJ2-7	NA	CASRGFYEQYF	TGTGCCAGCAGGGGGTTCTACGAGCAGTACTTC
NA	TRBV2	13	TRBJ2-3	NA	CASSEQARSPEYF	TGTGCCAGCAGTGAACAGGCCCGCTCCCCGGAGTATTTT
TRBD1	TRBV4-2	18	TRBJ1-6	NA	CASSQDRGQGDYNSPLHF	TGTGCCAGCAGCCAAGATAGGGGACAGGGGGATTATAATTCACCCCTCCACTTT
TRBD1	TRBV19	17	TRBJ2-2	NA	CASSIGPGQGNTGELFF	TGTGCCAGTAGTATAGGGCCGGGACAGGGTAACACCGGGGAGCTGTTTTTT
TRBD1	TRBV27	12	TRBJ2-5	NA	CASSWTGETQYF	TGTGCCAGCAGCTGGACAGGGGAGACCCAGTACTTC
NA	TRBV18	13	TRBJ1-2	once	CASSLQGGNGYTF	TGTGCCAGCTCACTACAGGGTGGGAATGGCTACACCTTC
NA	TRBV9	13	TRBJ1-4	few	CASSVGPNEKLFF	TGTGCCAGCAGCGTAGGACCTAATGAAAAACTGTTTTTT
NA	TRBV27	14	TRBJ1-5	NA	CASSLSPGTQPQHF	TGTGCCAGCAGTTTATCGCCAGGGACTCAGCCCCAGCATTTT
NA	TRBV6-1	16	TRBJ1-1	NA	CASSEALLQDDTEAFF	TGTGCCAGCAGTGAAGCGCTTCTACAGGACGACACTGAAGCTTTCTTT
TRBD2	TRBV7-9	17	TRBJ2-7	NA	CASSLGGRGRVSYEQYF	TGTGCCAGCAGCTTAGGAGGGAGGGGCAGGGTTTCCTACGAGCAGTACTTC
TRBD1	TRBV7-2	15	TRBJ1-4	NA	CASSPDRASREKLFF	TGTGCCAGCAGCCCCGACAGGGCGAGTAGAGAAAAACTGTTTTTT
TRBD1	TRBV6-5	15	TRBJ1-1	NA	CASRADRAQNTEAFF	TGTGCCAGCAGGGCCGACAGGGCCCAGAACACTGAAGCTTTCTTT
NA	TRBV15	12	TRBJ2-7	NA	CATSGQSYEQYF	TGTGCCACAAGCGGACAGTCCTACGAGCAGTACTTC
NA	TRBV5-1	12	TRBJ2-1	NA	CASSFSQGEQFF	TGCGCCAGCAGCTTCTCACAAGGTGAGCAGTTCTTC
TRBD1	TRBV2	14	TRBJ2-5	NA	CASRGQGIRETQYF	TGTGCCAGCAGAGGACAGGGAATTAGGGAGACCCAGTACTTC
NA	TRBV10-3	16	TRBJ1-6	NA	CAISGQAPEANSPLHF	TGTGCCATCAGTGGACAGGCCCCGGAGGCAAATTCACCCCTCCACTTT
TRBD2	TRBV19	15	TRBJ2-1	NA	CASSTTSGDYNEQFF	TGTGCCAGTAGTACCACTAGCGGGGATTACAATGAGCAGTTCTTC
NA	TRBV6-5	14	TRBJ1-6	NA	CASLGRRVNSPLHF	TGTGCCAGCCTTGGACGGAGAGTTAATTCACCCCTCCACTTT
NA	TRBV11-3	13	TRBJ2-3	NA	CASSLDGTDTQYF	TGTGCCAGCAGCTTAGATGGGACAGATACGCAGTATTTT
NA	TRBV6-6	12	TRBJ1-5	NA	CASSYFLEPQHF	TGTGCCAGCAGTTACTTCCTTGAGCCCCAGCATTTT
NA	TRBV21-1	17	TRBJ2-7	NA	CASSKDCGQGGSYEQYF	TGTGCCAGCAGCAAAGACTGTGGACAGGGGGGTAGCTACGAGCAGTACTTC
TRBD1	TRBV4-2	16	TRBJ2-2	NA	CASSPSGTGVFRELFF	TGTGCCAGCAGCCCCTCGGGGACAGGGGTCTTTAGGGAGCTGTTTTTT
NA	TRBV21-1	16	TRBJ2-5	NA	CASSNYICKRGETQYF	NA
TRBD1	TRBV4-1	16	TRBJ1-3	once	CASSQGFDRVGYTIYF	TGCGCCAGCAGCCAGGGCTTTGACAGGGTAGGATACACCATATATTTT
NA	TRBV6-6	14	TRBJ2-5	once	CATKQGGEQETQYF	TGTGCCACCAAGCAGGGGGGGGAACAAGAGACCCAGTACTTC
NA	TRBV11-3	13	TRBJ2-7	few	CASSQNMGYEQYF	TGTGCCAGCAGCCAAAATATGGGTTACGAGCAGTACTTC
NA	TRBV7-6	14	TRBJ2-7	few	CASSTQIPGAEQYF	TGTGCCAGCAGCACCCAGATTCCGGGCGCCGAGCAGTACTTC
NA	TRBV4-3	16	TRBJ1-2	once	CASSPHRGFSNYGYTF	TGCGCCAGCAGCCCCCACAGAGGGTTTTCTAACTATGGCTACACCTTC
NA	TRBV19	14	TRBJ1-4	NA	CASSGGAVEEKLFF	TGTGCCAGTAGCGGGGGGGCTGTTGAGGAAAAACTGTTTTTT
NA	TRBV4-3	15	TRBJ1-4	NA	CASSQERWGEEKLFF	TGCGCCAGCAGCCAAGAGCGATGGGGGGAGGAAAAACTGTTTTTT
NA	TRBV7-2	12	TRBJ1-6	NA	CASSLPGSPLHF	TGTGCCAGCAGCCTGCCGGGATCACCCCTCCACTTT
NA	TRBV11-2	14	TRBJ1-2	few	CASSLDRVGYGYTF	TGTGCCAGCAGCTTAGACAGGGTGGGCTATGGCTACACCTTC
NA	TRBV6-5	16	TRBJ2-1	NA	CASSSRHFPSYNEQFF	TGTGCCAGCAGTTCCCGACATTTCCCCTCCTACAATGAGCAGTTCTTC
NA	TRBV27	16	TRBJ2-7	NA	CASSFIPGLRGYEQYF	TGTGCCAGCAGTTTTATTCCGGGACTGAGGGGATACGAGCAGTACTTC
TRBD2	TRBV7-2	16	TRBJ2-1	NA	CASSFSGTSANNEQFF	TGTGCCAGCAGCTTTTCCGGGACTAGCGCAAACAATGAGCAGTTCTTC
NA	TRBV9	13	TRBJ2-7	NA	CASSGQAGYEQYF	TGTGCCAGCAGCGGCCAGGCCGGTTACGAGCAGTACTTC
TRBD1	TRBV5-6	15	TRBJ1-4	NA	CASSTGQGTNEKLFF	TGTGCCAGCAGCACGGGACAGGGCACTAATGAAAAACTGTTTTTT
NA	TRBV7-9	16	TRBJ2-2	NA	CASSRRTALNTGELFF	TGTGCCAGCAGCCGCAGGACAGCCCTTAACACCGGGGAGCTGTTTTTT